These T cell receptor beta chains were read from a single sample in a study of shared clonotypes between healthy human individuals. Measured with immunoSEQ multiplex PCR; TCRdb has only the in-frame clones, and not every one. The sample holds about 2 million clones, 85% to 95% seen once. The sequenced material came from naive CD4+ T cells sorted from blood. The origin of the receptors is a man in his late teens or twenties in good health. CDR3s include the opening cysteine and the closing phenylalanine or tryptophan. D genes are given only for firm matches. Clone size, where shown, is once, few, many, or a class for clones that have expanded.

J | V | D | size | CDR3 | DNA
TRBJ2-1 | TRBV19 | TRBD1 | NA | CASTRTGGDEQFF | TGTGCCAGTACGAGGACAGGGGGAGATGAGCAGTTCTTC
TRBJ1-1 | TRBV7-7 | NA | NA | CASSLLGRSEAFF | TGTGCTAGCAGCTTATTGGGGCGGAGTGAAGCTTTCTTT
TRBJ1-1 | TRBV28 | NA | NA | CASTNFNTEAFF | TGTGCCAGCACCAACTTCAACACTGAAGCTTTCTTT
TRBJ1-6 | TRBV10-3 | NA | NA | CAIIRDFNIDSYNSPLHF | TGTGCCATCATCCGGGACTTTAATATCGACTCCTATAATTCACCCCTCCACTTT
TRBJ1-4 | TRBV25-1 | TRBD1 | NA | CASRETGVNEKLFF | TGTGCCAGCAGAGAGACAGGGGTTAATGAAAAACTGTTTTTT
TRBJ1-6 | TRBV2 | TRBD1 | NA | CASSVQGANNSPLHF | TGTGCCAGCAGTGTTCAGGGGGCTAATAATTCACCCCTCCACTTT
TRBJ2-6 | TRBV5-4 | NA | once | CASSSVSGANVLTF | TGTGCCAGCAGCTCGGTCTCTGGGGCCAACGTCCTGACTTTC
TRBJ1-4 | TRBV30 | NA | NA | CAWTANEKLFF | TGTGCCTGGACGGCGAATGAAAAACTGTTTTTT
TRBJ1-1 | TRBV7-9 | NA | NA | CASSLVSQTTEAFF | TGTGCCAGCAGCTTAGTTTCACAGACCACTGAAGCTTTCTTT
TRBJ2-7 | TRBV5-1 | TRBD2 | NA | CASSLGGLAGNMVYF | TGCGCCAGCAGCTTGGGGGGACTAGCGGGAAACATGGTGTACTTC
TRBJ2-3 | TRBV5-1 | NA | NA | CASSPRADTQYF | TGCGCCAGCAGCCCAAGGGCAGATACGCAGTATTTT
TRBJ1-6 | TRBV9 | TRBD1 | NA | CASSVGEVWDRGRDNSPLHF | TGTGCCAGCAGCGTAGGTGAAGTGTGGGACAGGGGGCGAGATAATTCACCCCTCCACTTT
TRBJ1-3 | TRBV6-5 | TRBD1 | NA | CASRRQGSSGNTIYF | TGTGCCAGCAGGAGACAGGGGAGCTCTGGAAACACCATATATTTT
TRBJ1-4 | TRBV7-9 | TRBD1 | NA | CASSFGRTGSDEKLFF | TGTGCCAGCAGCTTCGGCCGGACAGGGAGTGATGAAAAACTGTTTTTT
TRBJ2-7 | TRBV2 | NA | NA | CASSVAQEQYF | TGTGCCAGCAGTGTGGCCCAAGAGCAGTACTTC
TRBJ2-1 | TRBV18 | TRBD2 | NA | CASSLGTSGSNEQFF | TGTGCCAGCTCACTAGGGACTAGCGGGAGCAATGAGCAGTTCTTC
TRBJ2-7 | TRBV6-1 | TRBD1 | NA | CASSKGQGPYEQYF | TGTGCCAGCAGTAAGGGACAGGGACCGTACGAGCAGTACTTC
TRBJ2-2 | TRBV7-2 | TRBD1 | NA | CASSSRQGMTGELFF | TGTGCCAGCAGCAGTAGACAGGGTATGACCGGGGAGCTGTTTTTT
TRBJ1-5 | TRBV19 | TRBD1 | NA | CASSPYRQGGNQPQHF | TGTGCCAGTAGTCCGTATCGACAGGGAGGCAATCAGCCCCAGCATTTT
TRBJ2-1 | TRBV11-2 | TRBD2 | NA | CASRRSGRASYNEQFF | TGTGCCAGCAGGAGAAGCGGGAGGGCCTCCTACAATGAGCAGTTCTTC
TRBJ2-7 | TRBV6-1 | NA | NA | CASTQGGDEQYF | TGTGCCAGCACCCAGGGAGGCGACGAGCAGTACTTC
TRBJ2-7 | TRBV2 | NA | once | CASSELRGYEQYF | TGTGCCAGCAGTGAACTTCGGGGCTACGAGCAGTACTTC
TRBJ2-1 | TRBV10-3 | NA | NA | CATTGGGNEQFF | TGTGCCACTACCGGAGGCGGCAATGAGCAGTTCTTC
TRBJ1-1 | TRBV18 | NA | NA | CASSPATEAFF | TGTGCCAGCTCACCAGCCACTGAAGCTTTCTTT
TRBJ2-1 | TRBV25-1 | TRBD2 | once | CASSSGGLYNEQFF | TGTGCCAGCAGTAGCGGGGGTTTATACAATGAGCAGTTCTTC
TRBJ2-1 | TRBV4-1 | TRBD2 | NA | CASSQELLAGAFEQFF | TGCGCCAGCAGCCAAGAGTTACTAGCGGGTGCCTTCGAGCAGTTCTTC